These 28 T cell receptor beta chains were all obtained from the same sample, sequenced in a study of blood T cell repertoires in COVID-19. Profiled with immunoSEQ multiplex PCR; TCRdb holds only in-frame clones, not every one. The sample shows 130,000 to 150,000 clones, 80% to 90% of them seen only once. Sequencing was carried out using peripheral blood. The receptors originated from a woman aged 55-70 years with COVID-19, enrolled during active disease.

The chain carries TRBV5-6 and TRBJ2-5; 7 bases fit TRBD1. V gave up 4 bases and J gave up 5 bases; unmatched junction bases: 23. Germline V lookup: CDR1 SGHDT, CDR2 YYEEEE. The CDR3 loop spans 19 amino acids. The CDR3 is CASSRQRQGWQTGWETQYF. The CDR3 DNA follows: TGTGCCAGCAGCCGCCAAAGACAGGGTTGGCAGACAGGATGGGAGACCCAGTACTTC. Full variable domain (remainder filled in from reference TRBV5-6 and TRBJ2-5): DAGVTQSPTHLIKTRGQQVTLRCSPKSGHDTVSWYQQALGQGPQFIFQYYEEEERQRGNFPDRFSGHQFPNYSSELNVNALLLGDSALYLCASSRQRQGWQTGWETQYFGPGTRLLVL.

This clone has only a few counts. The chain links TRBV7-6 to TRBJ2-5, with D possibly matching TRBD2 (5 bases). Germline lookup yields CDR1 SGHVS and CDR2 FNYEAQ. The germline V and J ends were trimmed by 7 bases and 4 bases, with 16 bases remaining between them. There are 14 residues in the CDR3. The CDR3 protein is CASTPGLGRETQYF. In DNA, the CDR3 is TGTGCCAGCACCCCTGGACTGGGCCGAGAGACCCAGTACTTC. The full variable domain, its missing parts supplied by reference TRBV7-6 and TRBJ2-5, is GAGVSQSPRYKVTKRGQDVALRCDPISGHVSLYWYRQALGQGPEFLTYFNYEAQQDKSGLPNDRFSAERPEGSISTLTIQRTEQRDSAMYRCASTPGLGRETQYFGPGTRLLVL.

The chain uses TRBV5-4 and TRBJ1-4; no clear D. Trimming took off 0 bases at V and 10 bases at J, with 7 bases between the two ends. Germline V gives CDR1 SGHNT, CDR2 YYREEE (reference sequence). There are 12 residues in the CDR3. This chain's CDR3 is CASSLGEGKLFF. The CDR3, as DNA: TGTGCCAGCAGCTTGGGAGAGGGAAAACTGTTTTTT.

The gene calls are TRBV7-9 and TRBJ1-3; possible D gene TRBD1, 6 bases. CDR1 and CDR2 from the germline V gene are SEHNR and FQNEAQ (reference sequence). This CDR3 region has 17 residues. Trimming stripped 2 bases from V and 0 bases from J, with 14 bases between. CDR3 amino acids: CASSLNGQRYSGNTIYF. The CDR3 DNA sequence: TGTGCCAGCAGCTTAAATGGACAGCGTTACTCTGGAAACACCATATATTTT.

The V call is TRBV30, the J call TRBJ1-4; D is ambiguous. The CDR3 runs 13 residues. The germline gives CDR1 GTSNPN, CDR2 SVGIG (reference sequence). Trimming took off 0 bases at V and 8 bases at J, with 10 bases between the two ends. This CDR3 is CAWSVGGREKLFF. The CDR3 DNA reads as TGTGCCTGGAGTGTAGGAGGGAGAGAAAAACTGTTTTTT. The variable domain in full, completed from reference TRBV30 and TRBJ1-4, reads SQTIHQWPATLVQPVGSPLSLECTVEGTSNPNLYWYRQAAGRGLQLLFYSVGIGQISSEVPQNLSASRPQDRQFILSSKKLLLSDSGFYLCAWSVGGREKLFFGSGTQLSVL.

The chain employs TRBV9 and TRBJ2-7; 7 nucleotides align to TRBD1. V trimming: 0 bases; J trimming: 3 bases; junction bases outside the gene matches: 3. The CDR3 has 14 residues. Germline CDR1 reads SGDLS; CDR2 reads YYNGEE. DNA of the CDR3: TGTGCCAGCAGCGTAGCCGGGACAGACTACGAGCAGTACTTC. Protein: CASSVAGTDYEQYF.

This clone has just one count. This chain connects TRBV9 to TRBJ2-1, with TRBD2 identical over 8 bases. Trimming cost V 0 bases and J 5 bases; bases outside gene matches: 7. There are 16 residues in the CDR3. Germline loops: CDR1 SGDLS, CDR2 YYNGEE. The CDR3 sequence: CASSVVGSGTHNEQFF. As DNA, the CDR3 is TGTGCCAGCAGCGTAGTCGGTAGCGGGACCCACAATGAGCAGTTCTTC.

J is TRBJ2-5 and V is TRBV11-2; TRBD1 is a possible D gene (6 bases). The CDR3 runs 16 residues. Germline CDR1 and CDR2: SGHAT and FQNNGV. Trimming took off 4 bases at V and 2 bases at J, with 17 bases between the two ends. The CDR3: CASSSNLRTVQETQYF. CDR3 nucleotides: TGTGCCAGCAGCTCAAATCTAAGGACAGTTCAAGAGACCCAGTACTTC.

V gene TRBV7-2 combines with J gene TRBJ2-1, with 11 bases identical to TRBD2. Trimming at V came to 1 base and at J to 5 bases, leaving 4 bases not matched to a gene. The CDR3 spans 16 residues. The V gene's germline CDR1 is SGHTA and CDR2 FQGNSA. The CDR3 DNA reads TGTGCCAGCAGCTTAGTGGGGACTAGCGGCCACAATGAGCAGTTCTTC. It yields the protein CASSLVGTSGHNEQFF.

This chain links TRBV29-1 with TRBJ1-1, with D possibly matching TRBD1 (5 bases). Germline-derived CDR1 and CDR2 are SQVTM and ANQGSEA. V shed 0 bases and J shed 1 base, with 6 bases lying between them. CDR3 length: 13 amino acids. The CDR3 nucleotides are TGCAGCGTTGAAGAAGACAGGAACACTGAAGCTTTCTTT. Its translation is CSVEEDRNTEAFF.

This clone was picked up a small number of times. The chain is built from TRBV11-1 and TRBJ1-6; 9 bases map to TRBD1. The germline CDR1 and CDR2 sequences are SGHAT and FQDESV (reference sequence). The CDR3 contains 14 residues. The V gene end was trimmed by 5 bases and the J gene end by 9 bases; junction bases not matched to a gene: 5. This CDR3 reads CASSPTGGTSPLHF. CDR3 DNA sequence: TGTGCCAGCAGCCCGACAGGGGGTACTTCACCCCTCCACTTT.

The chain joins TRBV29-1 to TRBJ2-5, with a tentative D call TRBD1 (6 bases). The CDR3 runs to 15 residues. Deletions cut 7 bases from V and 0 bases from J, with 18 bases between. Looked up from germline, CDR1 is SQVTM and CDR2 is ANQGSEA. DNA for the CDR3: TGCAGCGGCTACGGGACACCGTTGTACCAAGAGACCCAGTACTTC. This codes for CSGYGTPLYQETQYF.

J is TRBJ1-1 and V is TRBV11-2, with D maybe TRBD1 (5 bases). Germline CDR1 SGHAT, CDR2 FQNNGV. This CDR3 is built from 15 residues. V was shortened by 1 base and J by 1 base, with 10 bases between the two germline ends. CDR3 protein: CASSLGVTENTEAFF. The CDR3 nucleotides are TGTGCCAGCAGCTTAGGGGTGACAGAGAACACTGAAGCTTTCTTT.

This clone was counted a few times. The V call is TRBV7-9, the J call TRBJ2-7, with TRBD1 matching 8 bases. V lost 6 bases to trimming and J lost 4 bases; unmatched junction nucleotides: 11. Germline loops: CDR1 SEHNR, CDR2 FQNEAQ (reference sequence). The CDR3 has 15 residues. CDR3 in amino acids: CASSHLGQGSYEQYF. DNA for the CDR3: TGTGCCAGCAGTCACCTTGGACAGGGTTCATACGAGCAGTACTTC.

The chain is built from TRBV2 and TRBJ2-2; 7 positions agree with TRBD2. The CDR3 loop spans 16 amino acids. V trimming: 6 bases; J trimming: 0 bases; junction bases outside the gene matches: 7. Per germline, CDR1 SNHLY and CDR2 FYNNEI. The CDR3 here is CASRRVGGTNTGELFF. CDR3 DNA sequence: TGTGCCAGCAGGCGGGTCGGGGGGACGAACACCGGGGAGCTGTTTTTT.

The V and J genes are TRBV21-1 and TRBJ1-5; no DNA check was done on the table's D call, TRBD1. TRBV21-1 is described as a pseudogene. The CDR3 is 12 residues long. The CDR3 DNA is TGTGCCAGCAGCAAACAGGGCCAGCCCCAGCATTTT. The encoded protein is CASSKQGQPQHF.

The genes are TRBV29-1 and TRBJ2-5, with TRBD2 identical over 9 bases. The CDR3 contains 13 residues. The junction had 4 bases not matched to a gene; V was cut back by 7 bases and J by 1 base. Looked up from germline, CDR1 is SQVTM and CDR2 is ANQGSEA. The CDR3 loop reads CSARGGPQETQYF. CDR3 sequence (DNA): TGCAGCGCGCGGGGGGGCCCCCAAGAGACCCAGTACTTC.

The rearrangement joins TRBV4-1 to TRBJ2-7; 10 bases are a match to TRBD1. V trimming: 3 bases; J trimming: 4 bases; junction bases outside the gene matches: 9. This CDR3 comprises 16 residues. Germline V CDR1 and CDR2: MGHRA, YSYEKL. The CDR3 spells CASSQPGTGVDYEQYF. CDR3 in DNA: TGCGCCAGCAGCCAGCCCGGGACAGGGGTGGATTACGAGCAGTACTTC.

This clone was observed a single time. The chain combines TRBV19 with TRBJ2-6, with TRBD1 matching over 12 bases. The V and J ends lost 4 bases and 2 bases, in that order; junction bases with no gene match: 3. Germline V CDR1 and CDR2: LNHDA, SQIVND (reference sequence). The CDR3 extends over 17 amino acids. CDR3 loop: CASSRDRGPAGANVLTF. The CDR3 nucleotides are TGTGCCAGTAGTAGGGACAGGGGGCCGGCTGGGGCCAACGTCCTGACTTTC.

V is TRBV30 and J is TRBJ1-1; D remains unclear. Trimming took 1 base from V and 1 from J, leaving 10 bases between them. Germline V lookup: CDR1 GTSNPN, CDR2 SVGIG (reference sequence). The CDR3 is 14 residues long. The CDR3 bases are TGTGCCTGGAGTGGGGCCGGAAGGAACACTGAAGCTTTCTTT. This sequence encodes CAWSGAGRNTEAFF.

The CDR3 is CASSGTGYGYTF. The CDR3 bases are TGTGCCAGCAGCGGGACAGGGTATGGCTACACCTTC. The rearrangement uses TRBV6-4 and TRBJ1-2, with 9 bases that match TRBD1. The V segment lost 6 bases and the J segment 5 bases; nucleotides outside the gene matches: 1. The CDR3 consists of 12 residues. Germline V gene data show CDR1 as MRHNA and CDR2 as SNTAGT.

CDR3 residues: CASSAIRDSSQETQYF. The CDR3 region has the DNA TGTGCCAGTAGTGCTATCCGGGACAGCTCGCAAGAGACCCAGTACTTC. The J gene is TRBJ2-5, the V gene TRBV19; 7 bases agree with TRBD1. Per the germline V gene, CDR1 is LNHDA and CDR2 is SQIVND (reference sequence). V dropped 5 bases and J dropped 2; count of bases not matched to a gene: 11. CDR3 length equals 16 residues.

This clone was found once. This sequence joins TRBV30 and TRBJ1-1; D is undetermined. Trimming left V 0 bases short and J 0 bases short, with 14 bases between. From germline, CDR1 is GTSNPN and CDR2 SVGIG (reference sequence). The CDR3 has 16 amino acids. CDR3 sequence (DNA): TGTGCCTGGAGTGTAAGGAGGGCGGGATTGAACACTGAAGCTTTCTTT. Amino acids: CAWSVRRAGLNTEAFF.

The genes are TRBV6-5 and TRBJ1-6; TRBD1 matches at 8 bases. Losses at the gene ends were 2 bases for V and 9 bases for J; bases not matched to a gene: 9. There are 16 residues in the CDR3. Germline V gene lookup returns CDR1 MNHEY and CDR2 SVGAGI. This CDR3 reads CASSYTPQGASSPLHF. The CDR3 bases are TGTGCCAGCAGTTACACACCTCAGGGGGCGAGTTCACCCCTCCACTTT.

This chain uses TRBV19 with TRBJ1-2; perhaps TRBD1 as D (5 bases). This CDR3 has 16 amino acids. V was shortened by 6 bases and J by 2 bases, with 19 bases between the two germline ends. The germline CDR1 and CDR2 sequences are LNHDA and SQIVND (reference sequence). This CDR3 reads CASSTLDSPRNYGYTF. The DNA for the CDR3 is TGTGCCAGTAGCACCTTAGACAGCCCTAGAAACTATGGCTACACCTTC.

Here the CDR3 DNA reads TGTGCCAGCAGTCACCAACAGGGGGCGATCGATGGGGCCAACGTCCTGACTTTC. Amino acid sequence: CASSHQQGAIDGANVLTF. The V gene is TRBV6-6, the J gene TRBJ2-6, with 9 bases aligning to TRBD1. The CDR3 runs to 18 residues. CDR1 and CDR2 from the germline V gene are MNHNY and SVGAGI (reference sequence). V shed 5 bases, J shed 3 bases, and the junction held 11 bases outside the gene matches.

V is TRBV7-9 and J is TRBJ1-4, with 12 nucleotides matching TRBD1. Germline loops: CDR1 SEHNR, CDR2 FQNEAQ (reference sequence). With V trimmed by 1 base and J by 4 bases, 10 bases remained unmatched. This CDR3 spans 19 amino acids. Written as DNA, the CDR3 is TGTGCCAGCAGCTTAGTTTGGGACAGGGGGCGCCGAGGTAATGAAAAACTGTTTTTT. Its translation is CASSLVWDRGRRGNEKLFF.

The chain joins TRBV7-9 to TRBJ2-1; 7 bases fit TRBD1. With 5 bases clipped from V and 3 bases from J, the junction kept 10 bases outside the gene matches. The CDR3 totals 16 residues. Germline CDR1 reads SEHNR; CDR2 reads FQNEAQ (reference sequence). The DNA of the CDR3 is TGTGCCAGCAGCCCGCAGGGGGAGTATAGCTACAATGAGCAGTTCTTC. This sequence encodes CASSPQGEYSYNEQFF. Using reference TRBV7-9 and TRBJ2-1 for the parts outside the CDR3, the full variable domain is DTGVSQNPRHKITKRGQNVTFRCDPISEHNRLYWYRQTLGQGPEFLTYFQNEAQLEKSRLLSDRFSAERPKGSFSTLEIQRTEQGDSAMYLCASSPQGEYSYNEQFFGPGTRLTVL.